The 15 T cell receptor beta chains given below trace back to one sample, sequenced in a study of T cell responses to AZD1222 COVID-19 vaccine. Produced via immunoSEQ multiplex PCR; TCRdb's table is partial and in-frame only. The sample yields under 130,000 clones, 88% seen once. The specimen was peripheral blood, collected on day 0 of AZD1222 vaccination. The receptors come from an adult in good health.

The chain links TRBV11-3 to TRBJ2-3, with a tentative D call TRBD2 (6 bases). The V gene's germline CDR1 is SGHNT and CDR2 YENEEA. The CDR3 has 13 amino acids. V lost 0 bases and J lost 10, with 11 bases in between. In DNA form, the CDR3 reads TGTGCCAGCAGCTTAGAAGCTTGGGAGGCGCAGTATTTT. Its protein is CASSLEAWEAQYF.

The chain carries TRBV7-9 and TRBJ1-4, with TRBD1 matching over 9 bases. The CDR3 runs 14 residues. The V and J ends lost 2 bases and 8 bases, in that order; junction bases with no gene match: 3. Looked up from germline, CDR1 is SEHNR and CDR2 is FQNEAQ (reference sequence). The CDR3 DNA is TGTGCCAGCAGCTTAAGACAGGGGGAGGAAAAACTGTTTTTT. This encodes CASSLRQGEEKLFF.

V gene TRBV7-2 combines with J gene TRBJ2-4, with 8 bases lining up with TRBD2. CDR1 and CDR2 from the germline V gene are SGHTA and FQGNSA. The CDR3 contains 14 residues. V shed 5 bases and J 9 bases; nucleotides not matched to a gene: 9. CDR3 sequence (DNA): TGTGCCAGCAGCCCCTCGCGGGAGGTTTTCATTCAGTACTTC. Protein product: CASSPSREVFIQYF.

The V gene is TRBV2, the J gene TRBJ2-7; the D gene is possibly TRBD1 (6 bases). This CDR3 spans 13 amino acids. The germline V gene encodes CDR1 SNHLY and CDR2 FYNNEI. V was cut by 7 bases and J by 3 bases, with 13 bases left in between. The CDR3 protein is CASTGASLYEQYF. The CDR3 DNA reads TGTGCCAGCACAGGGGCGTCCCTCTACGAGCAGTACTTC.

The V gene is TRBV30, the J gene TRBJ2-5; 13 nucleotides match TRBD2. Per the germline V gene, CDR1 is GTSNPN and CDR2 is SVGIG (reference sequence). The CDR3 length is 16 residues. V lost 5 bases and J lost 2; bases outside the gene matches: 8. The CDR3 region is CAWAPGLAGLQETQYF. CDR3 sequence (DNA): TGTGCCTGGGCTCCGGGACTAGCGGGACTTCAAGAGACCCAGTACTTC.

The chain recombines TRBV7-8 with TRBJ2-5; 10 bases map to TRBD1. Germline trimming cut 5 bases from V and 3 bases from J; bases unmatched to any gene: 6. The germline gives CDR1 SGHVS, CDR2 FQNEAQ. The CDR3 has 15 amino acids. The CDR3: CASSQPGTGEETQYF. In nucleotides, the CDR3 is TGTGCCAGCAGCCAACCTGGGACAGGGGAAGAGACCCAGTACTTC. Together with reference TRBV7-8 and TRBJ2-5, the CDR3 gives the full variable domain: GAGVSQSPRYKVAKRGQDVALRCDPISGHVSLFWYQQALGQGPEFLTYFQNEAQLDKSGLPSDRFFAERPEGSVSTLKIQRTQQEDSAVYLCASSQPGTGEETQYFGPGTRLLVL.

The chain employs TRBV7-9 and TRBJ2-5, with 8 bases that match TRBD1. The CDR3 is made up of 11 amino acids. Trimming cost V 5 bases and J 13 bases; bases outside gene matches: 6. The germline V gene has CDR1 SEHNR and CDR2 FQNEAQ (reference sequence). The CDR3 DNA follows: TGTGCCAGCAGCCTCGGACAGGGCCTGTACTTC. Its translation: CASSLGQGLYF.

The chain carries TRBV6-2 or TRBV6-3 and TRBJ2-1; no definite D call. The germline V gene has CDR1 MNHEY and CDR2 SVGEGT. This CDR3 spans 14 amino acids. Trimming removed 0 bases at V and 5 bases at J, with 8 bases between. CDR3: CASSYSIRNNEQFF. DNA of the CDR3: TGTGCCAGCAGTTACTCGATAAGGAACAATGAGCAGTTCTTC.

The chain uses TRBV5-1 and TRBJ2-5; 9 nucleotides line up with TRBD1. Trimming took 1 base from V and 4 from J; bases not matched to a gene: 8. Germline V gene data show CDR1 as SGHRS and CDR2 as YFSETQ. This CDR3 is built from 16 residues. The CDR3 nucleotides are TGCGCCAGCAGCTTGTTAGGGACAGGGTCGTCAGAGACCCAGTACTTC. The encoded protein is CASSLLGTGSSETQYF.

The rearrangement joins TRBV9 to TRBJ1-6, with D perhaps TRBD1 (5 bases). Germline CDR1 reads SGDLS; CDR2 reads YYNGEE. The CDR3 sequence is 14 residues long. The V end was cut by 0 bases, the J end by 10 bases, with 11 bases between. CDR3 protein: CASSVGGDRSPLHF. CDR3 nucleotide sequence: TGTGCCAGCAGCGTAGGAGGGGATCGGTCACCCCTCCACTTT.

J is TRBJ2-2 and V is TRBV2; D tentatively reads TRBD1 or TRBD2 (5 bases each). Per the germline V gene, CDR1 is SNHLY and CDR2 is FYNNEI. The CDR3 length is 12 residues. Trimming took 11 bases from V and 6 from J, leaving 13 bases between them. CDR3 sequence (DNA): TGTGCCCTGAGGGGTGGGGCCGGGGAGCTGTTTTTT. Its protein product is CALRGGAGELFF. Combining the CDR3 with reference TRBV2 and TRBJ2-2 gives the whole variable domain EPEVTQTPSHQVTQMGQEVILRCVPISNHLYFYWYRQILGQKVEFLVSFYNNEISEKSEIFDDQFSVERPDGSNFTLKIRSTKLEDSAMYFCALRGGAGELFFGEGSRLTVL.

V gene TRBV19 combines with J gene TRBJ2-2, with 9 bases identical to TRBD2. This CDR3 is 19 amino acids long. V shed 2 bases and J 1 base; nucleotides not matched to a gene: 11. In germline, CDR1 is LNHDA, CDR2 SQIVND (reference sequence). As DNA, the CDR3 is TGTGCCAGTAGTATACAGGGACTAGCCGACTTAGGGAACACCGGGGAGCTGTTTTTT. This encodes CASSIQGLADLGNTGELFF.

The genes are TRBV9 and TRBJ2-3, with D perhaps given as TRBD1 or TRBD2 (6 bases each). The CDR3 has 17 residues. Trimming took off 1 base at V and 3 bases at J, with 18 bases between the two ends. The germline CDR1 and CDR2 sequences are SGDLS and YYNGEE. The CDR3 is CASSVRGSREGTDTQYF. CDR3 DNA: TGTGCCAGCAGCGTAAGGGGGTCGCGGGAAGGTACAGATACGCAGTATTTT.

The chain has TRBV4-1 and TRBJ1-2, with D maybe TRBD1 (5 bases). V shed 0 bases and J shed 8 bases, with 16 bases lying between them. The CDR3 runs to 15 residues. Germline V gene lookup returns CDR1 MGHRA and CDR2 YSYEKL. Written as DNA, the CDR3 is TGCGCCAGCAGCCAAGACCGGTCAGGGATTTTCGGCTACACCTTC. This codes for CASSQDRSGIFGYTF.

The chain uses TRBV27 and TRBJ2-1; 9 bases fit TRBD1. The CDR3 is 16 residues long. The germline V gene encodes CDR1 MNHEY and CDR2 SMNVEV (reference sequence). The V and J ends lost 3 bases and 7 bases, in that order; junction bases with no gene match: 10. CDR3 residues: CASSFIGTGKDNEQFF. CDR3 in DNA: TGTGCCAGCAGTTTTATTGGGACAGGGAAGGATAATGAGCAGTTCTTC.